These 26 T cell receptor beta chains came from one sample sequenced in a study of blood T cell repertoires in COVID-19 (dated by TCRdb to the early 2020s). The protocol used for the library was the immunoSEQ multiplex PCR assay. TCRdb carries this immuneACCESS record with in-frame sequences only. Its versions omit some clonotypes, under half of them owing to an unresolved V gene in the studies checked, with the rest unexplained. A total of almost 300,000 clones appear in this sample, roughly 90% of them only once. The ten largest clonotypes hold 11% of the sample. Sequencing was done on a sample of peripheral blood. These receptors originate from a woman aged 25-40 years with COVID-19, enrolled during active disease.

V usage is TRBV6-5 and J usage is TRBJ2-7, with 7 bases fitting TRBD1. Germline V gene sequence: CDR1 MNHEY, CDR2 SVGAGI. Losses at the gene ends were 6 bases for V and 6 bases for J; bases not matched to a gene: 11. This CDR3 has 14 residues. DNA of the CDR3: TGTGCCAGCAGCCGACAGGGCGTCCCGATCGAGCAGTACTTC. Its protein is CASSRQGVPIEQYF.

The V gene is TRBV2, the J gene TRBJ2-7, with D possibly matching TRBD1 (6 bases). Germline CDR1 reads SNHLY; CDR2 reads FYNNEI. The V gene lost 6 bases and the J gene lost 1 base, with 10 bases spanning the gap. The length of the CDR3 is 13 residues. The chain's CDR3 is CASRLGQSYEQYF. The CDR3 region has the DNA TGTGCCAGCAGACTTGGACAGTCCTACGAGCAGTACTTC.

About this clone: Relative to the germline gene, one junction end is altered; a read error may explain this. V and J are TRBV9 and TRBJ1-2, with D possibly matching TRBD1 (5 bases). This CDR3 is 13 amino acids long. In germline, CDR1 is SGDLS, CDR2 YYNGEE. In DNA, the CDR3 is TGTGCCAGCGGGAAGGGGCCGGCAACAAGGCTCACTTTC. It yields the protein CASGKGPATRLTF.

J is TRBJ2-7 and V is TRBV6-4; a weak D match, TRBD1 (8 bases). V lost 10 bases and J 4 bases, leaving 14 bases between the germline ends. Germline CDR1 is MRHNA and CDR2 is SNTAGT. This CDR3 spans 12 amino acids. Here the CDR3 reads CANRGGVYEQYF. Written as DNA, the CDR3 is TGTGCCAACAGGGGGGGGGTTTACGAGCAGTACTTC.

The V gene is TRBV6-5, the J gene TRBJ1-2; D uncertain. V was pared by 4 bases and J by 7 bases, with 19 bases between. Per germline, CDR1 MNHEY and CDR2 SVGAGI. The CDR3 contains 15 residues. The CDR3, as DNA: TGTGCCAGCAGTTTCCTAGATCCTAGACTAGGTGGCTACACCTTC. Residues: CASSFLDPRLGGYTF.

The V call is TRBV27, the J call TRBJ1-5; 11 bases agree with TRBD1. V lost 6 bases and J lost 3; bases outside the gene matches: 4. Per the germline V gene, CDR1 is MNHEY and CDR2 is SMNVEV (reference sequence). CDR3 length: 15 amino acids. The CDR3 reads CASSLGQGVNQPQHF. CDR3 nucleotides: TGTGCCAGCAGCTTGGGACAGGGGGTCAATCAGCCCCAGCATTTT.

V is TRBV19 and J is TRBJ1-1; TRBD1 is a possible D gene (5 bases). The CDR3 contains 15 residues. With 3 bases removed from V and 0 bases from J, the gap between germline ends came to 11 bases. In germline, CDR1 is LNHDA, CDR2 SQIVND (reference sequence). This CDR3 reads CASSMGGVMNTEAFF. The CDR3 nucleotides are TGTGCCAGTAGTATGGGGGGGGTCATGAACACTGAAGCTTTCTTT.

The CDR3 DNA follows: TGCGCCAGCAGCTTGGTGACAGCCCCCTACGAGCAGTACTTC. Encoded protein: CASSLVTAPYEQYF. V gene TRBV5-1 combines with J gene TRBJ2-7; D is perhaps TRBD1 (5 bases). Trimming stripped 0 bases from V and 2 bases from J, with 9 bases between. Germline CDR1 is SGHRS and CDR2 is YFSETQ. The CDR3 loop spans 14 amino acids.

This chain connects TRBV3-1 (or the pseudogene TRBV3-2) to TRBJ2-7; D gene uncertain. There are 14 residues in the CDR3. V lost 0 bases and J 6 bases, leaving 12 bases between the germline ends. Germline V gene data show CDR1 as LGHDT and CDR2 as YNNKEL (reference sequence). The CDR3 sequence: CASSQDRQVSEQYF. The CDR3 nucleotides are TGTGCCAGCAGCCAAGATAGGCAGGTGAGCGAGCAGTACTTC.

This sequence joins TRBV10-1 and TRBJ1-3, with TRBD1 matching 11 bases. Germline V CDR1 and CDR2: WNHNN, SYGVQD (reference sequence). The CDR3 length is 18 residues. Losses at the gene ends were 6 bases for V and 0 bases for J; bases not matched to a gene: 10. The CDR3 sequence is CASSHGQGAYYSGNTIYF. The CDR3 DNA is TGCGCCAGCAGCCACGGACAGGGGGCCTACTACTCTGGAAACACCATATATTTT.

The gene calls are TRBV6-2 or TRBV6-3 and TRBJ1-1, with unresolved D. Per germline, CDR1 MNHEY and CDR2 SVGEGT. V lost 6 bases, J lost 11 bases, and 16 bases lay in between. The length of the CDR3 is 12 residues. The CDR3 loop is CASSSGGVVAFF. CDR3 coding DNA: TGTGCCAGCAGCAGCGGCGGGGTTGTGGCTTTCTTT.

The rearrangement joins TRBV5-1 to TRBJ2-7, with no clear D. The CDR3 extends over 13 amino acids. V lost 2 bases and J 3 bases, leaving 9 bases between the germline ends. Per germline, CDR1 SGHRS and CDR2 YFSETQ. The CDR3 reads CASSFLIGYEQYF. CDR3 coding DNA: TGCGCCAGCAGCTTCTTAATCGGCTACGAGCAGTACTTC. Together with reference TRBV5-1 and TRBJ2-7, the CDR3 gives the full variable domain: KAGVTQTPRYLIKTRGQQVTLSCSPISGHRSVSWYQQTPGQGLQFLFEYFSETQRNKGNFPGRFSGRQFSNSRSEMNVSTLELGDSALYLCASSFLIGYEQYFGPGTRLTVT.

Note on this clone: The junction departs from germline at one end; a sequencing error may be responsible. The sample holds other DNA sequences that translate to the same CDR3. The chain has TRBV19 and TRBJ1-2; possible D gene TRBD1, 6 bases. CDR1 and CDR2 (germline): LNHDA, SQIVND (reference sequence). This CDR3 comprises 13 residues. In DNA, the CDR3 is TGTGCCAGTAGTCGCCGGGGGGCAAATGGCTATACCTTC. Encoded protein: CASSRRGANGYTF.

The gene calls are TRBV19 and TRBJ1-1; possible D gene TRBD1, 6 bases. CDR3 length equals 14 residues. Trimming pared 3 bases from V and 2 bases from J, leaving 10 bases between. CDR1 and CDR2 (germline): LNHDA, SQIVND (reference sequence). The CDR3 sequence: CASSMTRGNTEAFF. The CDR3 DNA is TGTGCCAGTAGTATGACCAGGGGTAACACTGAAGCTTTCTTT.

This chain uses TRBV19 with TRBJ2-1; no firm D call. Trimming removed 5 bases from V and 10 bases from J, with 15 bases in between. Germline CDR1 reads LNHDA; CDR2 reads SQIVND (reference sequence). The CDR3 length is 13 residues. CDR3 in amino acids: CASSGWARSEQFF. CDR3 in DNA: TGTGCCAGTAGTGGTTGGGCCCGTTCGGAGCAGTTCTTC.

This clone was counted once. The genes are TRBV25-1 and TRBJ2-7, with D possibly matching TRBD2 (6 bases). Trimming took off 4 bases at V and 3 bases at J, with 13 bases between the two ends. The CDR3 covers 14 residues. CDR1 MGHDK and CDR2 SYGVNS come from the germline V gene. The DNA of the CDR3 is TGTGCCAGCAGTGCCCCAGGACTACTCTACGAGCAGTACTTC. It specifies CASSAPGLLYEQYF.

The chain employs TRBV7-2 and TRBJ2-1, with TRBD2 as a possible D gene (5 bases). The ends were cut back, 0 bases at V and 8 bases at J, with 17 bases in the middle. This CDR3 contains 16 residues. Germline-derived CDR1 and CDR2 are SGHTA and FQGNSA. CDR3 sequence: CASSLATGIPSYEQFF. DNA for the CDR3: TGTGCCAGCAGCTTAGCGACCGGGATCCCCTCGTATGAGCAGTTCTTC.

This rearrangement joins TRBV3-1 (or the pseudogene TRBV3-2) to TRBJ2-7; possibly TRBD2 for D (5 bases). V was pared by 3 bases and J by 0 bases, with 9 bases between. Looked up from germline, CDR1 is LGHDT and CDR2 is YNNKEL (reference sequence). The CDR3 loop spans 14 amino acids. The CDR3 DNA reads as TGTGCCAGCAGCCATTTCGGGATCTCCTACGAGCAGTACTTC. This gives the protein CASSHFGISYEQYF.

The chain carries TRBV7-9 and TRBJ1-1, with 7 bases lining up with TRBD1. This CDR3 spans 15 amino acids. Germline trimming cut 8 bases from V and 4 bases from J; bases unmatched to any gene: 13. CDR1 is SEHNR, CDR2 FQNEAQ, per germline (reference sequence). This chain's CDR3 is CASGREGAPGTEAFF. CDR3 nucleotides: TGTGCCAGCGGCAGAGAGGGGGCGCCAGGCACTGAAGCTTTCTTT.

V and J are TRBV19 and TRBJ1-2; 7 nucleotides agree with TRBD1. CDR3 length: 13 residues. With V trimmed by 5 bases and J by 4 bases, 4 bases remained unmatched. Germline lookup yields CDR1 LNHDA and CDR2 SQIVND (reference sequence). CDR3 nucleotides: TGTGCCAGTAGTCGTGCAGGGGGCTATGGCTACACCTTC. Protein sequence: CASSRAGGYGYTF.

This sequence joins TRBV6-5 and TRBJ2-7; possibly TRBD1 for D (5 bases). This CDR3 contains 15 residues. CDR1 is MNHEY, CDR2 SVGAGI, per germline. V lost 3 bases and J lost 2, with 14 bases in between. CDR3 in amino acids: CASSYGRTPTYEQYF. The CDR3 DNA reads as TGTGCCAGCAGTTATGGAAGGACACCGACCTACGAGCAGTACTTC.

The J gene is TRBJ2-5, the V gene TRBV5-5, with a tentative D call TRBD2 (5 bases). V lost 2 bases and J lost 5, with 10 bases in between. CDR1 SGHKS and CDR2 YYEKEE come from the germline V gene (reference sequence). The CDR3 contains 13 residues. The CDR3 spells CASSFSSTETQYF. The CDR3 nucleotides read TGTGCCAGCAGCTTTTCTAGCACGGAGACCCAGTACTTC.

This chain connects TRBV11-2 to TRBJ1-3; possibly TRBD1 for D (5 bases). CDR3 length equals 18 residues. The V and J ends lost 1 base and 0 bases respectively, with 16 bases between them. The germline V gene encodes CDR1 SGHAT and CDR2 FQNNGV. CDR3 bases: TGTGCCAGCAGCTTAGGGCAGGGCCCCATTCTCTCTGGAAACACCATATATTTT. The encoded protein is CASSLGQGPILSGNTIYF.

The V gene is TRBV7-9, the J gene TRBJ2-5; D not certain. This CDR3 contains 14 residues. Per the germline V gene, CDR1 is SEHNR and CDR2 is FQNEAQ (reference sequence). Trimming cost V 6 bases and J 0 bases, with 11 bases left between them. CDR3 sequence (DNA): TGTGCCAGCAGTAATTCCAGGTACCAAGAGACCCAGTACTTC. Translated: CASSNSRYQETQYF.

This clone appeared once. The genes are TRBV19 and TRBJ1-1; 8 nucleotides agree with TRBD1. This CDR3 is built from 16 residues. Per the germline V gene, CDR1 is LNHDA and CDR2 is SQIVND (reference sequence). The V gene end was trimmed by 0 bases and the J gene end by 5 bases; junction bases not matched to a gene: 8. In nucleotides, the CDR3 is TGTGCCAGTAGTATAGACGGGGCAGGGGGCGCAACTGAAGCTTTCTTT. Its translation is CASSIDGAGGATEAFF. Complete variable domain (other parts from reference TRBV19 and TRBJ1-1): DGGITQSPKYLFRKEGQNVTLSCEQNLNHDAMYWYRQDPGQGLRLIYYSQIVNDFQKGDIAEGYSVSREKKESFPLTVTSAQKNPTAFYLCASSIDGAGGATEAFFGQGTRLTVV.

The gene calls are TRBV7-9 and TRBJ2-7, with 7 bases identical to TRBD1. The germline CDR1 and CDR2 sequences are SEHNR and FQNEAQ (reference sequence). This CDR3 has 15 amino acids. Germline trimming cut 2 bases from V and 3 bases from J; bases unmatched to any gene: 7. The CDR3 spells CASSLLGQQDYEQYF. CDR3 DNA: TGTGCCAGCAGCTTACTGGGACAGCAGGACTACGAGCAGTACTTC.